This TCR beta chain appears in the sequencing data of a study of T cells after yellow fever vaccination. Study-wide context: With SMART-Seq v4 Ultra Low Input, the fractions containing low cell numbers were prepared.

Concerning this clonotype: Antigen specificity is unknown. A much larger clone sits a single nucleotide away, making a read error possible.

TCRdb re-derived calls from the 5' RACE reads in MiXCR, one entry per CDR3 protein. The top ten hold around 45% of the sample, which has over 70,000 distinct CDR3 sequences, almost 8% seen once. Notes on the study in general: Just a small share of clonotypes turned up in the CD4 compartment as well as the CD8 compartment. Booster sampling recovered most clones from primary vaccination (roughly 97% CD4, 80% to 90% CD8). Sorted repertoires could include abundant contaminating clonotypes from bulk cells.

In germline, CDR1 is SGHDN, CDR2 FVKESK. Trimming shortened V by 4 bases and J by 9 bases, and 6 bases separated the two germline ends. The CDR3 runs 10 residues. This clonotype originated in a young man who received the YFV17D yellow fever vaccine. The sequencing used CD8+ T cells sorted from PBMCs, collected on the day of the yellow fever booster vaccination. This chain connects TRBV14 to TRBJ2-5, with D uncertain. CDR3 bases: TGTGCCAGCAGCCCTGGGGCCCAGTACTTC. Its protein product is CASSPGAQYF. The entire variable domain, with the rest obtained from reference TRBV14 and TRBJ2-5, is as follows: EAGVTQFPSHSVIEKGQTVTLRCDPISGHDNLYWYRRVMGKEIKFLLHFVKESKQDESGMPNNRFLAERTGGTYSTLKVQPAELEDSGVYFCASSPGAQYFGPGTRLLVL.